The rows below give T cell receptor beta chains drawn from one sample of a study of shared T cell receptors in the human thymus. Assay: immunoSEQ multiplex PCR; the TCRdb copy retains only in-frame clones and omits some. The sample lists about 660,000 clones; around nine tenths were seen once. This same sample was also taken into another study, of human thymus T cells.

Sequences were obtained from thymocytes. The receptors shown here come from a boy in the first two years of life with a congenital heart defect. CDR3s include the opening cysteine and the closing phenylalanine or tryptophan. The D gene is left open where the match is weak. Size tells how often a clone was seen (once, few, many) or the class of an expanded clone, and some rows leave it out.

v_gene	abundance	j_gene	d_gene	CDR3nt	CDR3aa
TRBV5-6	-	TRBJ1-2	TRBD1	TGTGCCAGCACCCCGGGACAGGGTCAATTTAACTATGGCTACACCTTC	CASTPGQGQFNYGYTF
TRBV5-1	once	TRBJ1-5	-	TGCGCCAGCAGCTTACTTCCAGGGAGGCATCAGCCCCAGCATTTT	CASSLLPGRHQPQHF
TRBV29-1	-	TRBJ2-7	TRBD1	TGCAGCGTTACCACCGGGACAGGGGCCTACGAGCAGTACTTC	CSVTTGTGAYEQYF
TRBV28	-	TRBJ2-1	TRBD1	TGTGCCAGCAGTTCCGGGACAGGGGCGACGGGAATGAATGAGCAGTTCTTC	CASSSGTGATGMNEQFF
TRBV28	-	TRBJ2-3	TRBD2	TGTGCCAGCAGTACCGGGACTAGCGGGAACGATACGCAGTATTTT	CASSTGTSGNDTQYF
TRBV9	-	TRBJ2-6	-	TGTGCCAGCAGCGTAGGACAGAAAAGTTCTGGGGCCAACGTCCTGACTTTC	CASSVGQKSSGANVLTF
TRBV27	once	TRBJ1-2	-	TGTGCCAGCAGTCGACTACAGGGCCCAAACTATGGCTACACCTTC	CASSRLQGPNYGYTF
TRBV10-1	-	TRBJ2-7	-	TGCGCCAGCAGTGAAACAGGGGAGGAAGAGCAGTACTTC	CASSETGEEEQYF
TRBV27	-	TRBJ1-2	-	TGTGCCAGCAGTGCTAACTTAAACTATGGCTACACCTTC	CASSANLNYGYTF
TRBV6-6	once	TRBJ1-1	-	TGTAAACCTCGTTCGGACACTGAAGCTTTCTTT	CKPRSDTEAFF
TRBV6-5	-	TRBJ2-7	-	TGTGCCTCCTCCCCACCGGGGACCTACGAGCAGTACTTC	CASSPPGTYEQYF
TRBV7-8	-	TRBJ1-5	-	TGTGCCAGCAGCCCGATTGCGGGGACTTATAGCAATCAGCCCCAGCATTTT	CASSPIAGTYSNQPQHF
TRBV27	-	TRBJ1-2	-	TGTGCCAGCAGTTCCAAAGAACAGGCAGGCTACACCTTC	CASSSKEQAGYTF
TRBV28	-	TRBJ2-5	-	TGTGCCAGCACTATGTTGAGCGGCCTAGGGACCCAGTACTTC	CASTMLSGLGTQYF
TRBV7-9	-	TRBJ1-1	TRBD1	TGTGCCAGCAGCTTAGCCTCAGACAGGGGGCGGTTTGGGAACACTGAAGCTTTCTTT	CASSLASDRGRFGNTEAFF
TRBV28	-	TRBJ2-5	-	TGTGCCAGCAGTTTACCCCAGAGTAGCGGAGAGACCCAGTACTTC	CASSLPQSSGETQYF
TRBV5-1	-	TRBJ2-3	TRBD2	TGCGCCAGCAGCCCGGCTAGACGGAACGTGGTAAGGCTAGCGGGAGTGGGCCCAGATACGCAGTATTTT	CASSPARRNVVRLAGVGPDTQYF
TRBV5-6	once	TRBJ1-2	TRBD1	TGTGCCAGCAGCCAACCCCAACAGGGGTTGTATGGCTACACCTTC	CASSQPQQGLYGYTF
TRBV10-2	-	TRBJ1-1	-	TGCGCCAGCAGTGTTTCGGGGGGCGAGACTGAAGCTTTCTTT	CASSVSGGETEAFF
TRBV18	-	TRBJ2-7	TRBD1	TGTGCCAGCTCACAAAAGGGACAGGTTTCGTTCGGATACGAGCAGTACTTC	CASSQKGQVSFGYEQYF
TRBV10-1	-	TRBJ2-6	TRBD1	TGCGCCCCCGGAAACAGGGACAGCACACCCTCTGGGGCCAACGTCCTGACTTTC	CAPGNRDSTPSGANVLTF
TRBV19	-	TRBJ2-1	TRBD2	TGTGCCAGTAGGAGCGGGATGAAGTCTGGGGAGCAGTTCTTC	CASRSGMKSGEQFF
TRBV2	-	TRBJ1-5	-	TGTGCCAGCAGCCGAAAACCAGGGGCGAATAGCAATCAGCCCCAGCATTTT	CASSRKPGANSNQPQHF
TRBV6-7	-	TRBJ2-7	-	TGTGCCAGCACCTACTCCTACGAGCAGTACTTC	CASTYSYEQYF
TRBV5-1	-	TRBJ1-2	TRBD1	TGCGCCAGCAGCTTGGTATCCCCCGACCTAAGGACAGGGGAGTATGGCTACACCTTC	CASSLVSPDLRTGEYGYTF
TRBV6-5	-	TRBJ1-3	-	TGTGCCAGCAGTTACGATTTTGGCCAGGGAAACACCATATATTTT	CASSYDFGQGNTIYF
TRBV4-1	-	TRBJ2-5	TRBD2	TGCGCCAGCAGCCAAGAATGGACCCTAGCGGGAGTTGAGACCCAGTACTTC	CASSQEWTLAGVETQYF
TRBV14	-	TRBJ2-5	-	TGTGCCAGCAGCACGTTCAGGGATGAAGAGACCCAGTACTTC	CASSTFRDEETQYF
TRBV5-4	few	TRBJ2-1	-	TGTGCCAGCAGCTTGGAAGAGGTCAATGAGCAGTTCTTC	CASSLEEVNEQFF
TRBV2	-	TRBJ2-6	TRBD1	TGTGCCACCAAGCATGGCGACAGGGCCCCATCTGGGGCCAACGTCCTGACTTTC	CATKHGDRAPSGANVLTF
TRBV25-1	-	TRBJ2-2	-	TGTGCCAGCCTACTCCGGGACTCCATCGGACGGGGCGGGGAGCTGTTTTTT	CASLLRDSIGRGGELFF
TRBV27	-	TRBJ2-1	-	TGTGCCAGCAGTTCGGGACTGCTCTTGGATGAGCAGTTCTTC	CASSSGLLLDEQFF
TRBV4-1	few	TRBJ1-4	TRBD1	TGCGCCAGCAGCCGAACAGGGGAACTACTGTTTTTT	CASSRTGELLFF
TRBV7-9	once	TRBJ1-2	TRBD1	TGTGCCAGCAGCTTCCCACCGGGACAGAGCTATGGCTACACCTTC	CASSFPPGQSYGYTF
TRBV29-1	-	TRBJ2-5	TRBD2	TGCAGCGTTGATCAGCGGGGGCGTGTGGAGACCCAGTACTTC	CSVDQRGRVETQYF
TRBV2	-	TRBJ2-3	TRBD2	TGTGCCAGCAGGTCCACCGGGACTAGCGGCACAGATACGCAGTATTTT	CASRSTGTSGTDTQYF
TRBV19	-	TRBJ1-1	TRBD1	TGTGCCAGTAGTGCACCCCGGGACAGTTTGAACACTGAAGCTTTCTTT	CASSAPRDSLNTEAFF
TRBV7-2	once	TRBJ2-7	-	TGTGCCAGCAGCTTAGCGGGAGGTGGCGAGCAGTACTTC	CASSLAGGGEQYF